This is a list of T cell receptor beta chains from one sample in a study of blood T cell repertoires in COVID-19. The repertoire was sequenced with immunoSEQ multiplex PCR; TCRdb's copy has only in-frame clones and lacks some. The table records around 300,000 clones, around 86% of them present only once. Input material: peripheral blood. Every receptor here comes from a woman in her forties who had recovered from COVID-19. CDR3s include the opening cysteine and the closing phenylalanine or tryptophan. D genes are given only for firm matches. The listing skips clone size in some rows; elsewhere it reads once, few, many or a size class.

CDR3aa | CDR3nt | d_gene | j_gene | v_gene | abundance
CASKFWTENTEAFF | TGTGCCAGTAAGTTCTGGACAGAGAACACTGAAGCTTTCTTT | . | TRBJ1-1 | TRBV19 | .
CASSLPGGTTNEKLFF | TGCGCCAGCAGCTTGCCGGGGGGAACAACTAATGAAAAACTGTTTTTT | . | TRBJ1-4 | TRBV5-1 | .
CASSQTSGATDTQYF | TGTGCCAGTAGCCAAACGAGCGGCGCCACAGATACGCAGTATTTT | . | TRBJ2-3 | TRBV19 | .
CASREPGTGLGYTF | TGTGCCAGCAGAGAACCCGGGACAGGGTTAGGCTACACCTTC | TRBD1 | TRBJ1-2 | TRBV9 | .
CASSANLAGGFNEQFF | TGTGCCAGCAGTGCAAATCTAGCGGGAGGGTTCAATGAGCAGTTCTTC | TRBD2 | TRBJ2-1 | TRBV2 | once
CASSELQGEAFF | TGTGCCAGCAGTGAGCTACAGGGGGAAGCTTTCTTT | TRBD1 | TRBJ1-1 | TRBV6-1 | .
CASSFGASETQYF | TGTGCCAGCAGCTTTGGGGCGTCGGAGACCCAGTACTTC | . | TRBJ2-5 | TRBV7-3 | once
CASSLSLAADYEQYF | TGTGCCAGCAGCTTGTCTCTAGCGGCTGATTACGAGCAGTACTTC | TRBD2 | TRBJ2-7 | TRBV5-6 | .
CASSVGQTPREQYF | TGTGCCAGCAGCGTAGGACAGACCCCTCGGGAGCAGTACTTC | . | TRBJ2-7 | TRBV9 | .
CASSLRSDNTEAFF | TGCGCCAGCAGCTTGCGTTCAGATAACACTGAAGCTTTCTTT | . | TRBJ1-1 | TRBV5-1 | .
CASSIGDTIYF | TGTGCCAGTAGTATAGGAGACACCATATATTTT | . | TRBJ1-3 | TRBV19 | .
CASSSGSETGELFF | TGTGCCAGCAGTAGCGGGAGTGAGACCGGGGAGCTGTTTTTT | TRBD2 | TRBJ2-2 | TRBV3-1/TRBV3-2 | .
CASSEGQGDLRYTF | TGTGCCAGCAGTGAGGGACAGGGGGATTTGAGATACACCTTC | TRBD1 | TRBJ1-2 | TRBV6-1 | .
CASSVSASSYEQYF | TGTGCCAGCAGCGTAAGTGCTAGCTCCTACGAGCAGTACTTC | . | TRBJ2-7 | TRBV9 | .
CSVLRGPGSQADTQYF | TGCAGCGTCTTGCGGGGGCCCGGGAGTCAGGCAGATACGCAGTATTTT | . | TRBJ2-3 | TRBV29-1 | .
CASSAGTSGRVVETQYF | TGTGCCAGCAGCGCTGGGACTAGCGGGAGGGTTGTGGAGACCCAGTACTTC | TRBD2 | TRBJ2-5 | TRBV7-8 | .
CASSGSGFYEQYF | TGTGCCAGTAGCGGGAGCGGTTTCTACGAGCAGTACTTC | TRBD2 | TRBJ2-7 | TRBV28 | .
CASRRGPEGELFF | TGCGCCAGCCGGCGCGGCCCCGAGGGGGAGCTGTTTTTT | . | TRBJ2-2 | TRBV5-1 | .
CASSLDRGLNTEAFF | TGTGCCAGCAGCTTAGACAGGGGGCTGAACACTGAAGCTTTCTTT | TRBD1 | TRBJ1-1 | TRBV11-3 | .
CASGLSRDRVFGYTF | TGTGCTAGTGGTTTGTCTCGGGACAGGGTATTTGGCTACACCTTC | TRBD1 | TRBJ1-2 | TRBV12-5 | .
CASASPNTYEQYF | TGTGCCAGCGCCAGTCCCAATACCTACGAGCAGTACTTC | . | TRBJ2-7 | TRBV28 | .
CASGSGTTYEQYF | TGTGCCAGCGGTAGCGGGACTACCTACGAGCAGTACTTC | TRBD2 | TRBJ2-7 | TRBV6-5 | .
CASSLRLAGGGELFF | TGTGCCAGCAGCTTGCGGCTAGCGGGAGGCGGGGAGCTGTTTTTT | TRBD2 | TRBJ2-2 | TRBV5-5 | once
CASSHWGQGANTIYF | TGTGCCAGCAGCCACTGGGGACAGGGGGCAAACACCATATATTTT | TRBD1 | TRBJ1-3 | TRBV3-1/TRBV3-2 | once
CASSQGQGEAFF | TGCGCCAGCAGCCAAGGACAGGGCGAAGCTTTCTTT | TRBD1 | TRBJ1-1 | TRBV4-1 | .
CASDKDRRDTGELFF | TGTGCCAGCGACAAGGACAGGCGGGACACCGGGGAGCTGTTTTTT | TRBD1 | TRBJ2-2 | TRBV18 | .
CASSQRLQVPYEQYF | TGTGCCAGCAGCCAAAGGTTGCAGGTTCCCTACGAGCAGTACTTC | . | TRBJ2-7 | TRBV3-1/TRBV3-2 | .
CASSLLLQGGMRNQPQHF | TGTGCCAGCAGCCTCTTACTACAGGGGGGGATGCGCAATCAGCCCCAGCATTTT | TRBD1 | TRBJ1-5 | TRBV28 | .
CASSYLAGGPPRSQDTQYF | TGCGCCAGCAGCTACCTAGCGGGAGGGCCCCCCCGCTCCCAAGATACGCAGTATTTT | TRBD2 | TRBJ2-3 | TRBV5-1 | .
CASSQVMGDREQFF | TGTGCCAGCAGCCAAGTTATGGGCGATCGTGAGCAGTTCTTC | . | TRBJ2-1 | TRBV4-2 | .
CASSEFRQTAEAFF | TGTGCCAGCAGTGAATTCCGACAGACGGCTGAAGCTTTCTTT | . | TRBJ1-1 | TRBV25-1 | .
CASTGTGGPFTEAFF | TGCGCCAGCACCGGGACAGGGGGCCCATTCACTGAAGCTTTCTTT | TRBD1 | TRBJ1-1 | TRBV5-1 | .
CASSQVTGATEAFF | TGTGCCAGCAGCCAAGTGACAGGAGCCACTGAAGCTTTCTTT | . | TRBJ1-1 | TRBV4-2 | .
CASSGSPGTGVFF | TGTGCCAGCAGCGGGTCTCCCGGGACAGGGGTGTTCTTC | TRBD1 | TRBJ2-1 | TRBV9 | .
CASSPLADRSYEQYF | TGTGCCAGCTCACCACTAGCGGACCGCTCCTACGAGCAGTACTTC | . | TRBJ2-7 | TRBV18 | .
CASSQEVAGGPYEQYF | TGTGCCAGCAGCCAAGAAGTAGCGGGAGGGCCCTACGAGCAGTACTTC | TRBD2 | TRBJ2-7 | TRBV4-2 | .
CASNPLAGGIYEQYF | TGTGCCAGCAACCCACTAGCGGGAGGGATCTACGAGCAGTACTTC | TRBD2 | TRBJ2-7 | TRBV6-5 | .
CASSRPQAGGSGNEQFF | TGTGCCAGTAGTAGGCCTCAAGCGGGAGGGTCGGGGAATGAGCAGTTCTTC | TRBD2 | TRBJ2-1 | TRBV19 | once
CASSPSLNTEAFF | TGTGCCAGCTCACCATCTTTGAACACTGAAGCTTTCTTT | . | TRBJ1-1 | TRBV18 | few
CASSTTPVGANNSPLHF | TGCGCCAGCAGCACGACGCCGGTAGGGGCTAATAATTCACCCCTCCACTTT | . | TRBJ1-6 | TRBV5-1 | .
CASSSKSSGSVTQYF | TGCGCCAGCAGCTCGAAGAGTAGCGGGAGCGTGACCCAGTACTTC | TRBD2 | TRBJ2-5 | TRBV5-1 | .
CASKMTGSYNEQFF | TGTGCCAGCAAAATGACAGGGTCCTACAATGAGCAGTTCTTC | TRBD1 | TRBJ2-1 | TRBV27 | .
CASSPETGPGNTIYF | TGTGCCAGCAGCCCAGAGACAGGGCCTGGAAACACCATATATTTT | TRBD1 | TRBJ1-3 | TRBV28 | .
CASSPGQGAYEQYF | TGTGCCAGCAGCCCGGGACAGGGGGCCTACGAGCAGTACTTC | TRBD1 | TRBJ2-7 | TRBV7-8 | few
CASSVGSDSGVRGEQYF | TGTGCCAGCTCAGTTGGATCTGATTCGGGGGTTCGAGGCGAGCAGTACTTC | . | TRBJ2-7 | TRBV18 | once